These T cell receptor beta chains were read from a single sample in a study of CD8 T cells in ankylosing spondylitis. MiXCR, run by TCRdb on the 5' RACE reads, gives a single entry per CDR3 protein. Seen here are some 46,000 distinct CDR3 sequences, roughly 9.6% observed once, and the top ten hold over 1.1%. The sample was blood, either unsorted or a sorted T cell fraction (not recorded which). The receptors were gathered from a male donor with ankylosing spondylitis or in good health (not recorded which). CDR3s leave out the opening cysteine and the closing phenylalanine or tryptophan. A D gene is named only where the DNA matches it firmly.

v_call: TRBV5-6; d_call: -; cdr3_aa: ASSLPLWDTEAF
v_call: TRBV20-1; d_call: -; cdr3_aa: SARVPTVNTEAF
v_call: TRBV5-5; d_call: -; cdr3_aa: ASRSRQDSNQPQH
v_call: TRBV18; d_call: -; cdr3_aa: ASSPEMGAEDEQF
v_call: TRBV12-3/TRBV12-4; d_call: -; cdr3_aa: ASTPGEGSYEQY
v_call: TRBV5-1; d_call: TRBD1; cdr3_aa: ASSWTGTGDEKLF
v_call: TRBV2; d_call: TRBD2; cdr3_aa: ASRASGGAYNEQF
v_call: TRBV5-1; d_call: -; cdr3_aa: ASSLEAGTDTQY
v_call: TRBV12-3/TRBV12-4; d_call: TRBD2; cdr3_aa: ASSLSAGVLTQY
v_call: TRBV15; d_call: -; cdr3_aa: ATSRRGNTEAF
v_call: TRBV25-1; d_call: TRBD1; cdr3_aa: ASSDLGQGERPQH
v_call: TRBV5-1; d_call: -; cdr3_aa: ASSLEWSTAYHEQY
v_call: TRBV10-3; d_call: -; cdr3_aa: AIGQGKETQY
v_call: TRBV11-1; d_call: -; cdr3_aa: ASSITLYGDASPDTQY
v_call: TRBV4-2; d_call: TRBD1; cdr3_aa: ASSPGHDRVNQPQH
v_call: TRBV3-1; d_call: -; cdr3_aa: ASSPSIGLENTIY
v_call: TRBV29-1; d_call: -; cdr3_aa: SVVLAGFRNTEAF
v_call: TRBV7-9; d_call: -; cdr3_aa: ASSLEAGGNQPQH